This T cell receptor (beta chain) is drawn from a study of T cells in Graves' hyperthyroidism and ophthalmopathy. There were TCR beta CDR3 regions amplified from RNA transcripts. First-round RT-PCR of the TCR CDR3 relied on the HTBI primer set. TCRdb re-called the multiplex PCR reads with MiXCR, one entry per CDR3 protein. The sample carries 690,000 or so distinct CDR3 sequences, roughly 20% recorded once. The germline V gene has CDR1 MNHNS and CDR2 SASEGT. V lost 5 bases and J lost 5; bases outside the gene matches: 8. CDR3 size: 16 residues. Each diagnosis drew on symptoms, thyroxine, TRAb, thyroid ultrasound and orbital computed tomography findings.

The source is a woman aged 45 to 65 with Graves' hyperthyroidism that later progressed to Graves' ophthalmopathy. Sequencing used blood. The rearrangement links TRBV6-1 to TRBJ2-1, with TRBD2 matching 11 bases. The CDR3 DNA reads TGTGCCAGCAGTAACCCTCGACTAGCGGGGCACAATGAGCAGTTCTTC. This translates into CASSNPRLAGHNEQFF.